The rows below give T cell receptor beta chains drawn from one sample of a study of human T cells and chemical hapten exposure. A single record per CDR3 protein comes from TCRdb applying MiXCR to the RACE reads. The sample has about 200,000 distinct CDR3 sequences; 24% are singletons. The source material was whole blood, sampled in connection with sensitization to the hapten diphenylcyclopropenone (DPC). The source of these receptors is a woman aged 40 to 55 with alopecia areata. Some clones in this sample may be carry-over from other donors' samples. Each CDR3 is given with its conserved first and last residue. The order of the fields is D gene, clone size, J gene, V gene, CDR3 DNA, CDR3 protein. D genes are given only for firm matches. Expanded clones get a size class; other rows say once, few or many, or leave the size out.

TRBD2	many	TRBJ2-5	TRBV7-9	TGTGCCAGCAGCTTAGCAAGCGGGAGTTCCCAAGAGACCCAGTACTTC	CASSLASGSSQETQYF
TRBD2	-	TRBJ2-5	TRBV20-1	TGCAGTGCTAGAGACCCGATCGGGAGGTCTCAAGAGACCCAGTACTTC	CSARDPIGRSQETQYF
-	few	TRBJ2-2	TRBV9	TGTGCCAGCAGCGGAAGTACAGGGCGGAACACCGGGGAGCTGTTTTTT	CASSGSTGRNTGELFF
-	few	TRBJ1-1	TRBV4-3	TGCGCCAGCAGCCTTGAGACCGGGACCCTTCGGGGCACTGAAGCTTTCTTT	CASSLETGTLRGTEAFF
-	-	TRBJ2-2	TRBV9	TGTGCCAGCACCTATACGGGGGACACCGGGGAGCTGTTTTTT	CASTYTGDTGELFF
-	-	TRBJ1-4	TRBV7-9	TGTGCCAGCAGCTTAGCATACGGGGGAGGTGAAAAACTGTTTTTT	CASSLAYGGGEKLFF
-	-	TRBJ2-7	TRBV12-3/TRBV12-4	TGTGCCAGCAGTCCAGGCGACGGACCCTACGAGCAGTACTTC	CASSPGDGPYEQYF
-	few	TRBJ2-1	TRBV5-5	TGTGCCAGCAGCGCCGCCACCAGCGTCTCCTACAATGAGCAGTTCTTC	CASSAATSVSYNEQFF
TRBD2	many	TRBJ2-7	TRBV28	TGTGCCAGCAGTTTTAGCGGGAGTTTCGATTACGAGCAGTACTTC	CASSFSGSFDYEQYF
-	few	TRBJ2-5	TRBV9	TGTGCCAGCAGCGTCGCAGTAAACCGTTGGGGAGAGACCCAGTACTTC	CASSVAVNRWGETQYF
-	-	TRBJ2-3	TRBV29-1	TGCAGCGCCAAAGGGGATTCGGGGGACGTCTGGACTGCTACGCAGTATTTT	CSAKGDSGDVWTATQYF
-	-	TRBJ1-5	TRBV6-6	TGTGCCAGCAGTTACCCACCGACAGGCTTTAGCAATCAGCCCCAGCATTTT	CASSYPPTGFSNQPQHF
-	few	TRBJ2-5	TRBV4-3	TGCGCCAGCAGCCAAGATTGGCGGGTCGTGGGGATACAAGAGACCCAGTACTTC	CASSQDWRVVGIQETQYF
-	-	TRBJ2-7	TRBV5-1	TGCGCCAGCAGCGACGCCCGGGCCCCCCGAGGGGAGCAGTACTTC	CASSDARAPRGEQYF
TRBD1	few	TRBJ2-3	TRBV28	TGTGCCAGCAGCTACAACAGGGGTAGCACAGATACGCAGTATTTT	CASSYNRGSTDTQYF
-	few	TRBJ2-1	TRBV27	TGTGCCAGCAGATCCATAACTAGCTCCTACAATGAGCAGTTCTTC	CASRSITSSYNEQFF
TRBD1	few	TRBJ2-5	TRBV20-1	TGCAGTGCTAGAGAGATCAACAGGGGCCAAGAGACCCAGTACTTC	CSAREINRGQETQYF
TRBD1	few	TRBJ2-7	TRBV10-3	TGTGCCATCGGCTTACAGGGGTACGAGCAGTACTTC	CAIGLQGYEQYF
TRBD2	-	TRBJ2-1	TRBV6-2/TRBV6-3	TGTGCCAGCAGTTCTATTCTAGCGGGAGGGTCTTCCCAGTTCTTC	CASSSILAGGSSQFF
-	few	TRBJ2-6	TRBV29-1	TGCAGCGTGGCGGACGGGATCTCTGGGGCCAACGTCCTGACTTTC	CSVADGISGANVLTF
-	-	TRBJ2-7	TRBV6-5	TGTGCCAGCAGTTACTCGTCAGCTGAGGGGAGCTCCTACGAGCAGTACTTC	CASSYSSAEGSSYEQYF
-	few	TRBJ2-7	TRBV28	TGTGCCAGCAGTTTACTCCGGATTGCCCCTACCTACGAGCAGTACTTC	CASSLLRIAPTYEQYF
-	-	TRBJ2-6	TRBV6-1	TGTGCCAGCAGCGAAGGGGGTTTTGGGGCCAACGTCCTGACTTTC	CASSEGGFGANVLTF
TRBD1	few	TRBJ2-5	TRBV20-1	TGCAGTTCAGCGTTAGGGACAGGGGGCAGTGAGACCCAGTACTTC	CSSALGTGGSETQYF
-	few	TRBJ1-4	TRBV7-3	TGTGCCAGCAGCGGTCGGACATTCGGTAGGGAAAAACTGTTTTTT	CASSGRTFGREKLFF
TRBD2	few	TRBJ2-1	TRBV5-1	TGCGCCAGCAGCTGGAGCGGGAGGGCCGACGATGAGCAGTTCTTC	CASSWSGRADDEQFF
-	few	TRBJ1-1	TRBV4-2	TGTGCCAGCAGCCAAGTAGCAGCTATGAACACTGAAGCTTTCTTT	CASSQVAAMNTEAFF
TRBD2	few	TRBJ2-1	TRBV24-1	TGTGCCACCAGTGATGAAGGACTAGCTGGAAATGAGCAGTTCTTC	CATSDEGLAGNEQFF
TRBD2	few	TRBJ2-3	TRBV7-2	TGTGCCAGCAGCTTACCTTATGCTAGCGGGAGCCCAGATACGCAGTATTTT	CASSLPYASGSPDTQYF
-	many	TRBJ1-2	TRBV4-3	TGCGCCAGCAGCCAAGATGTCAGTGCTAACTATGGCTACACCTTC	CASSQDVSANYGYTF
-	many	TRBJ2-3	TRBV20-1	TGCAGTGCTAGAGCCTTTGGGAAGAATGCGGGCACAGATACGCAGTATTTT	CSARAFGKNAGTDTQYF
-	-	TRBJ1-2	TRBV4-3	TGCGCCAGCAGCCGAACGGCGGGGGCGAAGGATGGCTACACCTTC	CASSRTAGAKDGYTF
-	-	TRBJ2-5	TRBV20-1	TGCAGTGCCCCGACGCGGAGGGACCAAGAGACCCAGTACTTC	CSAPTRRDQETQYF
-	few	TRBJ2-7	TRBV7-3	TGTGCCAGCAGCTTAAGAGTGGGGAGGGAGCAGTACTTC	CASSLRVGREQYF
-	-	TRBJ2-1	TRBV6-2/TRBV6-3	TGTGCCAGCAGCTGGACTAACCACAATGAGCAGTTCTTC	CASSWTNHNEQFF
-	-	TRBJ2-7	TRBV20-1	TGCAGTGCTAGAGATCCAGGGCTGACCGAGCAGTACTTC	CSARDPGLTEQYF
TRBD2	-	TRBJ2-5	TRBV7-6	TGTGCCAGCAGCTTAGCGGCAGGGACTAAAGAGACCCAGTACTTC	CASSLAAGTKETQYF
TRBD2	-	TRBJ2-7	TRBV6-5	TGTGCCAGCAAAATGGGGCTAGCGGGAGGCTACGAGCAGTACTTC	CASKMGLAGGYEQYF
-	-	TRBJ1-3	TRBV11-2	TGTGCCAGCAGCTTTGTTTGGGACACCATATATTTT	CASSFVWDTIYF
TRBD2	-	TRBJ2-1	TRBV4-3	TGCGCCAGCAGCCGACTTGCCGGACTAGCGGGAAGAAATGAGCAGTTCTTC	CASSRLAGLAGRNEQFF
-	few	TRBJ1-5	TRBV6-2/TRBV6-3	TGTGCCAGCAGTGACCGAAACAATCAGCCCCAGCATTTT	CASSDRNNQPQHF
-	few	TRBJ1-6	TRBV7-3	TGTGCCAGCAGCTTAAGCGAAGGCGAGTCACCCCTCCACTTT	CASSLSEGESPLHF
TRBD2	few	TRBJ2-7	TRBV6-5	TGTGCCAGCAGTTCTACGTGGAGGGCCGGGACTAGCGCCTACGAGCAGTACTTC	CASSSTWRAGTSAYEQYF
TRBD2	few	TRBJ2-7	TRBV20-1	TGCAGTGCCGATGGTGGAGCGGGGCCCTCCTACGAGCAGTACTTC	CSADGGAGPSYEQYF
-	-	TRBJ1-5	TRBV28	TGTGCCAGCAGACAAAATCAGCCCCAGCATTTT	CASRQNQPQHF
-	-	TRBJ2-5	TRBV6-2/TRBV6-3	TGTGCCAGCACCCAGTTCGCCCAAGAGACCCAGTACTTC	CASTQFAQETQYF
-	-	TRBJ2-7	TRBV10-3	TGTGCCATCAGTGAGTCATCAGGGGACTCCTACGAGCAGTACTTC	CAISESSGDSYEQYF
TRBD2	few	TRBJ2-5	TRBV7-9	TGTGCCAGCAGCTTATCACTAGCGGGAGGGCCAGAGACCCAGTACTTC	CASSLSLAGGPETQYF
-	-	TRBJ2-5	TRBV27	TGTGCCAGCAGCAGACAGCCGCAAGAGACCCAGTACTTC	CASSRQPQETQYF
TRBD2	-	TRBJ2-1	TRBV4-2	TGTGCCAGCAGGAGGGGAGGGTACAATGAGCAGTTCTTC	CASRRGGYNEQFF
-	-	TRBJ1-3	TRBV11-2	TGTGCCAGCAGCTTAGGAATAAACACCATATATTTT	CASSLGINTIYF
TRBD2	few	TRBJ2-3	TRBV2	TGTGCCAGCAGCCCGGGACTAGTGATAGATACGCAGTATTTT	CASSPGLVIDTQYF
-	-	TRBJ2-1	TRBV15	TGTGCCACCAGCAGAGATCGAGGTGGTGAGCAGTTCTTC	CATSRDRGGEQFF
-	-	TRBJ1-3	TRBV28	TGTGCCAGCAGTTTCTCAAGGGAGAACTCCCTCTCTGGAAACACCATATATTTT	CASSFSRENSLSGNTIYF
TRBD2	few	TRBJ2-7	TRBV6-2/TRBV6-3	TGTGCCAGCAGTTTACTAGCGGGAGGCTCCTACGAGCAGTACTTC	CASSLLAGGSYEQYF
-	few	TRBJ2-1	TRBV6-2/TRBV6-3	TGTGCCAGCAGCCTAGACGGACTATACAATGAGCAGTTCTTC	CASSLDGLYNEQFF
-	many	TRBJ2-3	TRBV4-3	TGCGCCAGCAGCCAAGAATTCAGGATTACAGATACGCAGTATTTT	CASSQEFRITDTQYF